This T cell receptor (beta chain) was recovered during a study of cytomegalovirus exposure and HLA in healthy donors. V was clipped by 8 bases and J by 3 bases; unmatched bases: 1. Per germline, CDR1 MNHNS and CDR2 SASEGT. CDR3 size: 11 residues. This PCR relied on a set of 60 Vbeta primers and 13 Jbeta primers. Sequenced by immunoSEQ multiplex PCR; TCRdb stores in-frame clones only, minus some. Among roughly 110,000 clones, over 75% were seen once, and the ten largest hold around 3.4%. This clone was picked up one time. Antigen unknown. Regarding the study as a whole: One later analysis reportedly identified an Asian-associated ancestry cluster that showed fewer N-insertions than the approximately 710-donor mean. Later analysis suggested links between common viral pathogens and several top significant clusters.

This TCR came from a man aged 55 to 70 in good health and CMV-seronegative. The chain couples TRBV6-1 to TRBJ2-7; 7 nucleotides align to TRBD2. The sequenced material came from PBMCs. The CDR3 here is CASWEGYEQYV. CDR3 nucleotides: TGTGCCAGCTGGGAGGGCTACGAGCAGTACGTC.